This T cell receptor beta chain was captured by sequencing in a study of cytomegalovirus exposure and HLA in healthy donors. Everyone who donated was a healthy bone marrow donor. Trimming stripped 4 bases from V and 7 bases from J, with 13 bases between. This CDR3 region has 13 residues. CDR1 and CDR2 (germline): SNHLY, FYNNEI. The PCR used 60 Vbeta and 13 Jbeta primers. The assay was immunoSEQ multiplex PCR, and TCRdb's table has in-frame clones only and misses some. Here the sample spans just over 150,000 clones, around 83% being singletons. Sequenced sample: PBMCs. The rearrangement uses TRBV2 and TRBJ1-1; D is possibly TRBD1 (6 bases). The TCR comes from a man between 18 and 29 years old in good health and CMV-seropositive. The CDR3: CASSGQGSGEAFF. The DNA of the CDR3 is TGTGCCAGCAGTGGGCAGGGGTCCGGTGAAGCTTTCTTT.